These 27 T cell receptor beta chains originate from one sample sequenced in a study of blood T cell repertoires in COVID-19. Profiling relied on immunoSEQ multiplex PCR, and the TCRdb table lists in-frame clones only, not all of them. This table holds hundreds of thousands of clones, over 75% found once. Source material: PBMCs or T cells enriched from blood (not recorded which). These receptors all stem from a woman aged 25 to 39 who had recovered from COVID-19.

J is TRBJ2-2 and V is TRBV18, with TRBD1 identical over 11 bases. CDR1 and CDR2 (germline): KGHSH, LQKENI. With V trimmed by 3 bases and J by 3 bases, 6 bases remained unmatched. The length of the CDR3 is 17 residues. CDR3 nucleotides: TGTGCCAGCTCACCGTTCGGACAGGGGGCCCACACCGGGGAGCTGTTTTTT. The encoded protein is CASSPFGQGAHTGELFF.

V and J are TRBV11-2 and TRBJ2-7; TRBD1 is a possible D gene (6 bases). Trimming shortened V by 5 bases and J by 2 bases, and 16 bases separated the two germline ends. CDR3 length: 15 residues. Germline V CDR1 and CDR2: SGHAT, FQNNGV. The CDR3 nucleotides are TGTGCCAGCAGCGGGGGAATCGACAGGACCTACGAGCAGTACTTC. Its protein product is CASSGGIDRTYEQYF.

The chain recombines TRBV25-1 with TRBJ1-2; weak D call: TRBD1 (5 bases). V dropped 1 base and J dropped 6 bases, with 6 bases sitting between them. The CDR3 loop spans 12 amino acids. The germline V gene has CDR1 MGHDK and CDR2 SYGVNS. In DNA, the CDR3 is TGTGCCAGCAGTGAATGGGGGGATGGCTACACCTTC. This gives the protein CASSEWGDGYTF.

V usage is TRBV28 and J usage is TRBJ2-3; 9 bases align to TRBD1. The V gene end was trimmed by 5 bases and the J gene end by 5 bases; junction bases not matched to a gene: 11. The CDR3 consists of 16 residues. Germline CDR1 reads MDHEN; CDR2 reads SYDVKM. CDR3 DNA: TGTGCCAGCAGTCCTCACAGGGGGCGCGGGCTAGATACGCAGTATTTT. It specifies CASSPHRGRGLDTQYF.

The CDR3 is CSASERGRVISTDTQYF. In DNA, the CDR3 is TGCAGTGCTAGTGAGAGAGGGCGGGTAATTAGCACAGATACGCAGTATTTT. The chain is built from TRBV20-1 and TRBJ2-3; tentatively, D is TRBD2 (5 bases). The CDR3 is 17 residues long. The germline V gene has CDR1 DFQATT and CDR2 SNEGSKA (reference sequence). The V and J ends lost 3 bases and 0 bases respectively, with 19 bases between them.

V gene TRBV30 combines with J gene TRBJ1-1; the match to TRBD1 covers 7 bases. From germline, CDR1 is GTSNPN and CDR2 SVGIG (reference sequence). V dropped 4 bases and J dropped 4; count of bases not matched to a gene: 3. The CDR3 sequence is 12 residues long. CDR3 sequence: CAWTPGGTEAFF. CDR3 coding DNA: TGTGCCTGGACCCCAGGGGGCACTGAAGCTTTCTTT.

The chain has TRBV11-2 and TRBJ2-5; 7 nucleotides agree with TRBD2. With 3 bases clipped from V and 9 bases from J, the junction kept 7 bases outside the gene matches. The CDR3 loop spans 13 amino acids. Germline CDR1 SGHAT, CDR2 FQNNGV. CDR3 bases: TGTGCCAGCAGCTTTGAGGCGGGGGACCCCCAGTACTTC. Translated: CASSFEAGDPQYF. The entire variable domain, with the rest obtained from reference TRBV11-2 and TRBJ2-5, is as follows: EAGVAQSPRYKIIEKRQSVAFWCNPISGHATLYWYQQILGQGPKLLIQFQNNGVVDDSQLPKDRFSAERLKGVDSTLKIQPAKLEDSAVYLCASSFEAGDPQYFGPGTRLLVL.

This clone was seen more than once but under ten times. The V call is TRBV3-1 (or the pseudogene TRBV3-2), the J call TRBJ1-4; TRBD1 matches at 8 bases. CDR1 and CDR2 from the germline V gene are LGHDT and YNNKEL (reference sequence). This CDR3 comprises 15 residues. Losses at the gene ends were 0 bases for V and 8 bases for J; bases not matched to a gene: 5. CDR3 coding DNA: TGTGCCAGCAGCCAAGACGGGGACAGGAACGAAAAACTGTTTTTT. Translating gives CASSQDGDRNEKLFF.

The CDR3 DNA follows: TGTGCCAGCAGTCGGGACACCCTAGCCAAAAACATTCAGTACTTC. It codes for CASSRDTLAKNIQYF. V is TRBV2 and J is TRBJ2-4; D might be TRBD1 (6 bases). The CDR3 spans 15 residues. CDR1 and CDR2 (germline): SNHLY, FYNNEI. The V end lost 5 bases, the J end lost 0 bases, and 11 bases lay between the germline ends.

The V call is TRBV19, the J call TRBJ1-1; no clear D. V was pared by 2 bases and J by 4 bases, with 14 bases between. From germline, CDR1 is LNHDA and CDR2 SQIVND (reference sequence). CDR3 length: 15 amino acids. CDR3 DNA: TGTGCCAGTAGTATATCCTGGGTTGCAGGCACTGAAGCTTTCTTT. It specifies CASSISWVAGTEAFF.

The chain employs TRBV5-1 and TRBJ2-5; the match to TRBD2 covers 7 bases. The V segment lost 0 bases and the J segment 5 bases; nucleotides outside the gene matches: 4. CDR1 is SGHRS and CDR2 is YFSETQ in the germline V gene. This CDR3 has 14 residues. This chain's CDR3 is CASSLAGGYETQYF. The CDR3 DNA reads TGCGCCAGCAGCTTGGCCGGGGGGTACGAGACCCAGTACTTC.

The chain links TRBV2 to TRBJ2-5, with TRBD2 matching 8 bases. The CDR3 contains 15 residues. Germline CDR1 and CDR2: SNHLY and FYNNEI. Unmatched junction bases numbered 6, after V lost 4 bases and J lost 2 bases. CDR3 DNA sequence: TGTGCCAGCAGTGTGGGTAGCGGGGCACAAGAGACCCAGTACTTC. Translating gives CASSVGSGAQETQYF.

The V and J genes are TRBV2 and TRBJ2-5, with D possibly TRBD2 on 5 matching bases. V lost 2 bases and J lost 9, with 19 bases in between. The length of the CDR3 is 15 residues. In germline, CDR1 is SNHLY, CDR2 FYNNEI. The CDR3 loop is CASSESGRRSGSQYF. In nucleotides, the CDR3 is TGTGCCAGCAGTGAATCCGGACGGCGTTCGGGATCCCAGTACTTC.

About this clone: The sample carries other DNA sequences with the same CDR3. The chain combines TRBV2 with TRBJ2-3, with TRBD2 matching over 8 bases. The V gene end was trimmed by 3 bases and the J gene end by 1 base; junction bases not matched to a gene: 3. Germline loops: CDR1 SNHLY, CDR2 FYNNEI. The CDR3 is 15 amino acids. CDR3 region: CASSERGAGTDTQYF. For the CDR3, the DNA is TGTGCCAGCAGTGAGCGGGGGGCCGGCACAGATACGCAGTATTTT.

The rearrangement joins TRBV19 to TRBJ2-2; perhaps TRBD1 as D (5 bases). The CDR3 is made up of 15 amino acids. Trimming cost V 5 bases and J 1 base, with 11 bases left between them. CDR1 is LNHDA, CDR2 SQIVND, per germline (reference sequence). CDR3: CASSGALVNTGELFF. In DNA, the CDR3 is TGTGCCAGTAGTGGGGCTCTAGTGAACACCGGGGAGCTGTTTTTT.

This clone has a handful of counts. The V call is TRBV7-9, the J call TRBJ1-5; D is uncertain. CDR3 length equals 17 residues. The ends were cut back, 3 bases at V and 2 bases at J, with 17 bases in the middle. Germline V gene sequence: CDR1 SEHNR, CDR2 FQNEAQ (reference sequence). CDR3 protein: CASSLVLSGLGNQPQHF. As DNA, the CDR3 is TGTGCCAGCAGCTTGGTACTGTCGGGTTTGGGCAATCAGCCCCAGCATTTT.

CDR3 DNA sequence: TGTGCCAGCAGTCCGGGTTCCGAACATGGCTACACCTTC. Amino acid sequence: CASSPGSEHGYTF. This sequence joins TRBV2 and TRBJ1-2; D not certain. The CDR3 consists of 13 residues. V lost 5 bases and J 6 bases, leaving 13 bases between the germline ends. Germline V gene data show CDR1 as SNHLY and CDR2 as FYNNEI.

The chain combines TRBV30 with TRBJ1-2; D is possibly TRBD1 (6 bases). V gave up 0 bases and J gave up 5 bases, with 19 bases separating them. Germline CDR1 reads GTSNPN; CDR2 reads SVGIG (reference sequence). The CDR3 contains 16 residues. CDR3 residues: CAWSVRGVGGRYGYTF. As DNA, the CDR3 is TGTGCCTGGAGTGTACGAGGAGTCGGGGGGCGGTATGGCTACACCTTC.

V usage is TRBV12-3 or TRBV12-4 and J usage is TRBJ1-5; D not certain. The CDR3 totals 11 residues. Deletions cut 3 bases from V and 6 bases from J, with 3 bases between. The CDR3 protein is CASSFGQPQHF. The DNA of the CDR3 is TGTGCCAGCAGTTTCGGTCAGCCCCAGCATTTT.

This clone has only a few counts. The chain's CDR3 is CASSQDSGSWQPQHF. CDR3 nucleotide sequence: TGTGCCAGCAGCCAAGATTCCGGGAGTTGGCAGCCCCAGCATTTT. The chain uses TRBV3-1 (or the pseudogene TRBV3-2) and TRBJ1-5; no reliable D call. The V gene lost 0 bases and the J gene lost 7 bases, with 13 bases spanning the gap. Per germline, CDR1 LGHDT and CDR2 YNNKEL (reference sequence). CDR3 length: 15 amino acids.

This clone was recorded only once. The genes are TRBV7-9 and TRBJ1-6, with unresolved D. Trimming removed 3 bases from V and 5 bases from J, with 8 bases in between. Germline values: CDR1 SEHNR, CDR2 FQNEAQ (reference sequence). The CDR3 is 14 residues long. This CDR3 reads CASSFSEDNSPLHF. DNA for the CDR3: TGTGCCAGCAGCTTCTCAGAAGATAATTCACCCCTCCACTTT.

The rearrangement joins TRBV11-2 to TRBJ1-2; possible D gene TRBD1, 6 bases. The CDR3 totals 12 residues. V lost 5 bases and J 8 bases, leaving 12 bases between the germline ends. Germline V gene sequence: CDR1 SGHAT, CDR2 FQNNGV. This CDR3 reads CASSDTGRGYTF. The DNA of the CDR3 is TGTGCCAGCAGCGACACAGGGCGCGGCTACACCTTC.

The chain uses TRBV20-1 and TRBJ1-1; perhaps TRBD1 as D (5 bases). V was trimmed by 3 bases and J by 10 bases, leaving 15 bases between them. Germline CDR1 and CDR2: DFQATT and SNEGSKA (reference sequence). CDR3 length: 12 amino acids. The CDR3 spells CSASQGPGRAFF. The CDR3 DNA follows: TGCAGTGCTAGTCAAGGGCCAGGGCGAGCTTTCTTT.

V is TRBV21-1 and J is TRBJ1-1. TRBV21-1 is a documented pseudogene. CDR3 length equals 13 residues. The CDR3 nucleotides are TGTGCCAGCAGCAGGGGGGGTGGAACTGAAGCTTTCTTT. Encoded protein: CASSRGGGTEAFF.

In this sample, this clone turned up a few times. This chain uses TRBV5-6 with TRBJ1-4; tentatively, D is TRBD1 (5 bases). CDR3 length: 16 amino acids. Trimming cost V 6 bases and J 0 bases, with 15 bases left between them. CDR1 and CDR2 from the germline V gene are SGHDT and YYEEEE. The chain's CDR3 is CASTDGRGATNEKLFF. In nucleotides, the CDR3 is TGTGCCAGCACGGACGGGCGGGGGGCAACTAATGAAAAACTGTTTTTT.

The chain carries TRBV5-8 and TRBJ1-1, with a possible D match to TRBD1 (5 bases). The CDR3 is 13 amino acids. V lost 7 bases and J lost 3, with 13 bases in between. Germline assignment: CDR1 SGHTS and CDR2 YDEGEE. CDR3 protein: CASYFGGDTEAFF. DNA of the CDR3: TGTGCCAGCTACTTCGGAGGGGACACTGAAGCTTTCTTT.

The rearrangement links TRBV29-1 to TRBJ1-1; possible D gene TRBD1, 5 bases. This CDR3 comprises 12 residues. The ends were cut back, 4 bases at V and 5 bases at J, with 11 bases in the middle. Germline assignment: CDR1 SQVTM and CDR2 ANQGSEA. CDR3 amino acids: CSVGGTRTEAFF. The CDR3 nucleotides read TGCAGCGTTGGAGGGACTCGGACTGAAGCTTTCTTT.